This T cell receptor beta chain was sequenced during a study of OX40 agonist ivuxolimab in advanced cancers. From germline, CDR1 is SGHNT and CDR2 YYREEE (reference sequence). The CDR3 runs 10 residues. About this clone: Antigen: not known.

Study-wide points: Average numbers of expanded clones were greater in CD8+ T cells than in CD4+.

The repertoire was sequenced with immunoSEQ multiplex PCR; TCRdb's copy has only in-frame clones and lacks some. The sample lists just under 80,000 clones; 84% were seen once. The source of this sequence is an adult with an advanced solid tumor such as melanoma, head and neck, liver or kidney cancer. Here the sequenced sample was CD4+ or CD8+ T cells sorted from blood, taken in a trial of the OX40 agonist ivuxolimab. This chain joins TRBV5-4 and TRBJ2-5; D is uncertain. The tail of the sequence fits TRBJ2-7 better, so the J call may be wrong. The CDR3 sequence is CASGPGEQYF. The CDR3 DNA reads as TGTGCCAGTGGGCCTGGCGAGCAGTACTTC.